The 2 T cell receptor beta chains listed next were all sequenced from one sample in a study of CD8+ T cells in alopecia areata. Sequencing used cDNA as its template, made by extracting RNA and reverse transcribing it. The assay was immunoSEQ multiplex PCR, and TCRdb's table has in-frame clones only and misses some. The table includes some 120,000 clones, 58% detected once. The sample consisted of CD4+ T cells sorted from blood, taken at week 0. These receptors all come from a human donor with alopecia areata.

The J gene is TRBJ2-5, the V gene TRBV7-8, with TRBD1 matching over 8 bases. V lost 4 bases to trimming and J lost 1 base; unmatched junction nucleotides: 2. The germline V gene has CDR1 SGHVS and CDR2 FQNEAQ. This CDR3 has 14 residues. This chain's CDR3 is CASSYGTGQETQYF. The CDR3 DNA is TGTGCCAGCAGCTATGGGACAGGCCAAGAGACCCAGTACTTC.

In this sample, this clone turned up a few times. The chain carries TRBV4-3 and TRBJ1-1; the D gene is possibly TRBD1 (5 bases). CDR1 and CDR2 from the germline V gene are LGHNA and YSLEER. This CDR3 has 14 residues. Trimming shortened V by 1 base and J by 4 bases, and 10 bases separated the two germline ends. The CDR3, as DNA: TGCGCCAGCAGCCAAGTATACGGGGGCACTGAAGCTTTCTTT. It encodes CASSQVYGGTEAFF.